This TCR beta chain was captured by sequencing in a study of PD-1 blockade in classical Hodgkin lymphoma. TCRdb keeps only in-frame clones here, not all; method: immunoSEQ multiplex PCR. Among about 98,000 clones listed, roughly 89% were seen once. V was pared by 9 bases and J by 1 base, with 10 bases between. There are 13 residues in the CDR3. CDR1 is SNHLY and CDR2 is FYNNEI in the germline V gene. All patients relapsed after autologous stem cell transplantation, and brentuximab vedotin exposure varied. Sample: peripheral blood mononuclear cells (PBMCs), taken at baseline. The origin of this receptor is a human donor with classical Hodgkin lymphoma. The V call is TRBV2, the J call TRBJ2-1; no reliable D call. The CDR3 protein is CARTSLSYNEQFF. The CDR3 coding sequence is TGTGCCAGAACTTCCCTTTCCTACAATGAGCAGTTCTTC.